This T cell receptor (beta chain) originates from a study of blood T cells in healthy people across ages. Primed by a sample-barcoded 5' primer and a J-beta primer mix, a second PCR proceeded for about 6 to 12 cycles. TCRdb redid the calling of the 5' RACE reads with MiXCR, one entry per CDR3 protein. The sample yields around 1,000,000 distinct CDR3 sequences, 25% seen once. This clonotype has more than one count but fewer than ten. The CDR3 runs to 15 residues. Trimming removed 2 bases from V and 5 bases from J, with 13 bases in between. CDR1 and CDR2 (germline): LGHNT, FRNRAP. These data were also reused for a study on T cells of mothers and their children.

This clonotype was obtained from a girl aged 2 to 10 in good health. Sequencing was done on a sample of blood. J is TRBJ2-1 and V is TRBV12-5; D might be TRBD2 (7 bases). CDR3 sequence reads: CASGLWGGPDNEQFF. As DNA, the CDR3 is TGTGCTAGTGGTTTGTGGGGGGGGCCGGACAATGAGCAGTTCTTC.